This entry features one T cell receptor beta chain sequence. It has no known antigen specificity. No much larger clone is present one base from it, and per-base qualities are unavailable. Whole blood was collected in K2EDTA tubes by collaborating institutions according to the institutions' own protocols. For TCRbeta analysis, collaborators shipped samples as frozen whole blood, isolated PBMCs, or DNA extracted from either of those sample types. The sample is drawn from a study of blood T cell repertoires in COVID-19 (dated by TCRdb to the early 2020s). Regarding the complete study: Samples from collaborators originated in the United States, Italy and Spain and spanned both the acute and convalescent phases of COVID-19. Where available, HLA class I and class II types were obtained from metadata supplied by the sample provider rather than from assay-based typing. The samples were drawn from two sources: the first 160 participants of the ongoing ImmuneRACE study, and 950 to 1,500 subjects contributed by 6 global collaborators. Nearly every sample came with metadata listing a de-identified subject ID, COVID-19 status, age in years and sex. Deeply sampled blood TCRbeta repertoires from subjects exposed to, actively infected with, or recovered from COVID-19 were included in the dataset. The prospective study material was composed of cDNA or gDNA derived from T cells, B-cell-depleted T cells, or PBMCs. The repertoires were made available in a free public database intended to serve as a resource for research on the immune response to SARS-CoV-2.

TCRbeta CDR3 regions were amplified from genomic DNA by means of the immunoSEQ Assay, a bias-controlled multiplex PCR. As for the authors' bioinformatics: The number of nucleated cells in each sample was estimated from the amplification of reference gene primers within the assay. To quantify the absolute abundance of each unique TCRbeta CDR3 rearrangement, sequence reads were collapsed and filtered. For each sample, productive Simpson clonality was calculated as the square root of Simpson's diversity index across productive rearrangements. This is the immuneACCESS table as TCRdb keeps it, with only in-frame sequences that have V and J called. A part of the clones is gone; compared with another copy, unresolved V genes explain less than half, and the rest is unexplained. V and J calls and clone size are as listed in that table; D and trimming were resolved from the DNA. The sample table holds some 530,000 clones, of which 80% to 90% were seen once. The leading ten clones occupy approximately 3% of the sample.

Summary of the overall study and its limitations: Clinical and demographic metadata were provided uncurated, with the amount varying by source and participant.

V drops 3 bases and J drops 1 base, leaving 7 bases in between. For CDR1 and CDR2, the germline V gene (reference sequence) lists LNHDA and SQIVND. From the cysteine through the phenylalanine, the CDR3 covers 14 amino acids. This entry keeps only the CDR3 DNA: 42 bases, framed from base 1. The source is a human donor in a cohort sampled during active COVID-19. The chain couples TRBV19 to TRBJ1-3, with no D gene named confidently. The material sequenced was peripheral blood. The sequenced DNA: TGTGCCAGTAGTATCTCGGGATCTGGAAACACCATATATTTT. This gives the protein CASSISGSGNTIYF.